The following is a T cell receptor (beta chain) sequence with its context. This specimen comes from a study of blood T cell repertoires in COVID-19. Study in general: T cells, B-cell-depleted T cells, or PBMCs provided the cDNA or gDNA that served as material.

The germline CDR1 and CDR2 sequences are MGHRA and YSYEKL. V lost 2 bases and J 5 bases, leaving 18 bases between the germline ends. This CDR3 is 16 amino acids long. Per the original methods: Amplification of reference gene primers was used by the study to estimate nucleated cell counts. Sequencing used immunoSEQ multiplex PCR; TCRdb keeps in-frame clones, though not all of them. V, J and clone size were drawn from that table, and D and trimming were deduced from the DNA. The data show over 10,000 clones, just over 85% seen once. V is TRBV4-1 and J is TRBJ2-5; no clear D gene. Sequencing was carried out using peripheral blood. This clonotype was obtained from a human donor in a cohort sampled during active COVID-19. The CDR3 is CASSQTPVAQLETQYF. The CDR3 bases are TGCGCCAGCAGCCAAACCCCAGTGGCCCAGTTGGAGACCCAGTACTTC.